The rows below give T cell receptor beta chains drawn from one sample of a study of blood T cell repertoires in COVID-19. This table comes from immunoSEQ multiplex PCR, and its TCRdb copy is limited to in-frame clones, with some not included. Of about 62,000 clones listed, more than 80% were seen once; the top ten hold over 15%. Sequencing used peripheral blood. All receptors come from a woman aged 55 to 70 with COVID-19, enrolled during active disease. The CDR3 runs from the conserved cysteine through the conserved F or W. The D gene is left open where the match is weak. Clone size, where shown, is once, few, many, or a class for clones that have expanded.

length	size	D	V	J	DNA	CDR3
15	.	.	TRBV10-1	TRBJ2-5	TGCGCCAGCAGTGAGTCCGGGCAGGGCGAAGAGACCCAGTACTTC	CASSESGQGEETQYF
15	.	TRBD1	TRBV6-5	TRBJ1-1	TGTGCCAGCAGCCGCGAGGGGGCAATGAACACTGAAGCTTTCTTT	CASSREGAMNTEAFF
14	once	.	TRBV7-2	TRBJ2-1	TGTGCCAGCAGCTTAGGGGCAGGCCATGGTGAGCAGTTCTTC	CASSLGAGHGEQFF
13	.	.	TRBV7-3	TRBJ2-3	TGTGCCAGCAGCTCTGGAGGCACAGATACGCAGTATTTT	CASSSGGTDTQYF
15	.	TRBD1	TRBV7-2	TRBJ2-4	TGTGCCAGCAAGCCCCCCAGGGGGGCCAAAAACATTCAGTACTTC	CASKPPRGAKNIQYF
15	.	.	TRBV2	TRBJ2-7	TGTGCCAGCACCCGGACAGCCCCGAGCTCCTACGAGCAGTACTTC	CASTRTAPSSYEQYF
15	.	.	TRBV5-1	TRBJ1-5	TGCGCCAGCAGCTTGAGTGGCAGGAGCAATCAGCCCCAGCATTTT	CASSLSGRSNQPQHF
14	.	TRBD1	TRBV6-5	TRBJ1-6	TGTGCCAGCGGAACAGGGGCAGGTGATTCACCCCTCCACTTT	CASGTGAGDSPLHF
16	.	TRBD1	TRBV11-3	TRBJ1-2	TGTGCCAGCAGTATCCGGGACAGGGTGGTTAACTATGGCTACACCTTC	CASSIRDRVVNYGYTF
13	.	TRBD1	TRBV28	TRBJ1-1	TGTGCCAGCAGTGGACAGGGTGGCACTGAAGCTTTCTTT	CASSGQGGTEAFF
13	.	.	TRBV13	TRBJ1-2	TGTGCCAGCAGCTACGACAGTAAGCGTGGCTACACCTTC	CASSYDSKRGYTF
13	once	TRBD1	TRBV12-3/TRBV12-4	TRBJ2-7	TGTGCCAGCAGCCGGGACAGGGACTACGAGCAGTACTTC	CASSRDRDYEQYF
14	.	TRBD1	TRBV6-5	TRBJ1-5	TGTGCCAGCGGCGGGGACAGTAAGAATCAGCCCCAGCATTTT	CASGGDSKNQPQHF
15	.	TRBD2	TRBV7-2	TRBJ2-7	TGTGCCAGCAGGCAAGGGACTAGCCATTTCTACGAGCAGTACTTC	CASRQGTSHFYEQYF
16	.	TRBD2	TRBV5-1	TRBJ2-1	TGCGCCAGCAGCGAAGGGACTAGCGGGAATTGGAATGAGCAGTTCTTC	CASSEGTSGNWNEQFF
13	.	TRBD1	TRBV18	TRBJ1-5	TGTGCCAGCTCACAGGACAGGGACCAGCCCCAGCATTTT	CASSQDRDQPQHF
16	.	TRBD2	TRBV6-2/TRBV6-3	TRBJ2-1	TGTGCCAGCAGTCCCCTAGCGGGAGGGGGAAGGAATGAGCAGTTCTTC	CASSPLAGGGRNEQFF
15	.	TRBD1	TRBV9	TRBJ2-7	TGTGCCAGCAGCGCACAGGGGGCCCTCTCCTACGAGCAGTACTTC	CASSAQGALSYEQYF
14	.	.	TRBV15	TRBJ2-5	TGTGCTATAGGAGCGACAGGACGGCCAGAGACCCAGTACTTC	CAIGATGRPETQYF
16	.	TRBD1	TRBV24-1	TRBJ1-5	TGTGCCACCAGTGATGACGACAGGGGGCTCAATCAGCCCCAGCATTTT	CATSDDDRGLNQPQHF
14	.	TRBD2	TRBV5-4	TRBJ2-7	TGTGCCAGCAGCTTGGGAGCGGGGACCTACGAGCAGTACTTC	CASSLGAGTYEQYF
14	.	TRBD1	TRBV7-2	TRBJ2-2	TGTGCCGGACAAGACAGGGCCGGGGCCGGGGAGCTGTTTTTT	CAGQDRAGAGELFF